This T cell receptor (beta chain) was sequenced during a study (dated by TCRdb to the late 2010s). For the study in its entirety: The study used sequence and structural analyses to characterize human CD8+ TCR repertoires recognizing immunodominant viral antigens.

CDR3 length: 16 amino acids, cysteine to phenylalanine. The sequence is cut down to CDR3 DNA, 48 bases in frame from base 1. V ends up 3 bases short and J 3 bases short, with an unmatched junction base count of 8. Sequences KGHSH (CDR1) and LQKENI (CDR2) are obtained from the germline V gene. The study at large found these results: Reports indicated that CD8+ TCR repertoires specific to different immunodominant viral antigens were highly diverse and distinct from one another.

TCRdb records Illumina HiSeq 2500 as the sequencer. In-frame beta chains were kept once TCRdb had trimmed the public reads at Q25 with fastp and called clones with MiXCR. Entries that share a CDR3 protein sequence are merged under the most common genes and DNA. Recorded for this sample are roughly 910 distinct CDR3 sequences; almost 25% of them occurred a single time. The ten largest account for 35% to 40% of the sample. This clonotype was detected a few times. The target of this receptor is not known. No clone much larger than this one lies a single base away; base qualities are absent. The sequenced sample was CD8+ T cells (not recorded whether cultured). This chain is built from TRBV18 and TRBJ2-7, with 10 bases aligning to TRBD2. The TCR sequence derives from a male donor. Here is the DNA: TGTGCCAGCTCACCTGGGATAGGACTAGCGGACTACGAGCAGTACTTC. Translated, this is CASSPGIGLADYEQYF.